These 32 T cell receptor beta chains originate from one sample sequenced in a study of metastatic and nonmetastatic thyroid tumors (dated by TCRdb to the early 2020s). The protocol used for the library was PCR. Instrument used: Illumina HiSeq 4000. The public sequencing data were trimmed at Q25 with fastp and processed into clonotypes with MiXCR by TCRdb, which kept only in-frame beta chains. This sample is represented by tens of thousands of clones; 16% of them were singletons. The ten top clones hold almost 3.5% of the sample. None of the patients had been given any treatment before thyroid surgery. The sample taken for sequencing was blood. The source is a female donor with papillary thyroid cancer or a benign thyroid nodule (not recorded which). Some clones in this sample may be carry-over from other donors' samples.

In its sample, this clone was seen many times. The chain links TRBV7-9 to TRBJ1-6; D is perhaps TRBD1 (5 bases). Germline V CDR1 and CDR2: SEHNR, FQNEAQ (reference sequence). CDR3 length: 15 residues. The V end was cut by 1 base, the J end by 6 bases, with 10 bases between. The CDR3 bases are TGTGCCAGCAGCTTAGAGGCAGGGTTTAATTCACCCCTCCACTTT. Its translation: CASSLEAGFNSPLHF.

This sequence joins TRBV5-1 and TRBJ2-2; 9 positions agree with TRBD2. The ends lost 2 bases at V and 3 bases at J; junction bases unmatched: 5. CDR1 and CDR2 (germline): SGHRS, YFSETQ. This CDR3 has 16 residues. CDR3 bases: TGCGCCAGCAGCTTAACTAGCGGGCCTTACACCGGGGAGCTGTTTTTT. It translates to CASSLTSGPYTGELFF.

This chain uses TRBV20-1 with TRBJ1-5; 7 bases map to TRBD1. Germline CDR1 DFQATT, CDR2 SNEGSKA (reference sequence). V lost 0 bases, J lost 6 bases, and 8 bases stayed unmatched. The CDR3 is 15 residues long. CDR3 bases: TGCAGTGCTAGAGACCCCGGGACAGAAATTCAGCCCCAGCATTTT. Its protein product is CSARDPGTEIQPQHF.

CDR3 sequence reads: CAWSPRQKQFSGNTIYF. The CDR3 nucleotides read TGTGCCTGGAGCCCCCGACAGAAACAATTCTCTGGAAACACCATATATTTT. V and J are TRBV30 and TRBJ1-3; D might be TRBD1 (5 bases). Germline V gene data show CDR1 as GTSNPN and CDR2 as SVGIG (reference sequence). The CDR3 has 17 amino acids. Trimming removed 3 bases from V and 0 bases from J, with 18 bases in between.

This clone was detected ten times or more. V is TRBV20-1 and J is TRBJ1-1; possible D gene TRBD1, 5 bases. The CDR3 length is 13 residues. Trimming shortened V by 2 bases and J by 8 bases, and 15 bases separated the two germline ends. CDR1 and CDR2 (germline): DFQATT, SNEGSKA (reference sequence). The CDR3 reads CSARLGRGSEAFF. The DNA of the CDR3 is TGCAGTGCTAGATTGGGGCGCGGGTCGGAAGCTTTCTTT.

The genes are TRBV30 and TRBJ1-6; TRBD1 is a possible D gene (5 bases). With 4 bases removed from V and 9 bases from J, the gap between germline ends came to 10 bases. The CDR3 loop spans 12 amino acids. Germline CDR1 reads GTSNPN; CDR2 reads SVGIG (reference sequence). This CDR3 reads CAWMRGLSPLHF. CDR3 bases: TGTGCCTGGATGAGGGGCCTTTCACCCCTCCACTTT.

V and J are TRBV6-1 and TRBJ1-6; no reliable D call. Germline-derived CDR1 and CDR2 are MNHNS and SASEGT. The CDR3 is made up of 14 amino acids. V was clipped by 5 bases and J by 5 bases, with 10 bases between them. CDR3 sequence reads: CASSPPPDNSPLHF. Written as DNA, the CDR3 is TGTGCCAGCAGTCCTCCGCCAGATAATTCACCCCTCCACTTT.

The V and J genes are TRBV30 and TRBJ2-7; D tentatively reads TRBD1 or TRBD2 (5 bases each). CDR3 length: 13 amino acids. The V gene lost 0 bases and the J gene lost 3 bases, with 9 bases spanning the gap. From germline, CDR1 is GTSNPN and CDR2 SVGIG (reference sequence). The CDR3 loop reads CAWSVGDVYEQYF. CDR3 nucleotide sequence: TGTGCCTGGAGTGTAGGGGACGTCTACGAGCAGTACTTC. Combining the CDR3 with reference TRBV30 and TRBJ2-7 gives the whole variable domain SQTIHQWPATLVQPVGSPLSLECTVEGTSNPNLYWYRQAAGRGLQLLFYSVGIGQISSEVPQNLSASRPQDRQFILSSKKLLLSDSGFYLCAWSVGDVYEQYFGPGTRLTVT.

There are many counts of this clone. The chain has TRBV5-4 and TRBJ2-1; 10 bases align to TRBD2. Germline CDR1 SGHNT, CDR2 YYREEE (reference sequence). J lost 9 bases, V lost 2 bases, and 2 bases had no gene match. The CDR3 sequence is 13 residues long. DNA of the CDR3: TGTGCCAGCAGCTTAGCGGGAGGGCTTGAGCAGTTCTTC. Amino acid sequence: CASSLAGGLEQFF. Using reference TRBV5-4 and TRBJ2-1 for the parts outside the CDR3, the full variable domain is ETGVTQSPTHLIKTRGQQVTLRCSSQSGHNTVSWYQQALGQGPQFIFQYYREEENGRGNFPPRFSGLQFPNYSSELNVNALELDDSALYLCASSLAGGLEQFFGPGTRLTVL.

Concerning this clone itself: One end of the junction varies from germline; a read error may be responsible. The chain links TRBV4-2 to TRBJ1-2; TRBD1 is a possible D gene (5 bases). The CDR3 is 15 amino acids. The V gene's germline CDR1 is LGHNA and CDR2 YNFKEQ. CDR3 bases: TGTGTCAGCAGCCAAGACGGGGGGGTCTACTATGGCTACACCTTC. It yields the protein CVSSQDGGVYYGYTF.

This clone was counted at least ten times. The chain combines TRBV7-2 with TRBJ2-7; D remains unclear. This CDR3 spans 10 amino acids. The germline gives CDR1 SGHTA, CDR2 FQGNSA. The germline V and J ends were trimmed by 4 bases and 7 bases, with 5 bases remaining between them. CDR3: CASSSTEQYF. The DNA of the CDR3 is TGTGCCAGCAGCTCAACGGAGCAGTACTTC.

This clone has at least ten counts. This rearrangement joins TRBV4-2 to TRBJ1-2; tentative D call: TRBD1 (6 bases). Germline lookup yields CDR1 LGHNA and CDR2 YNFKEQ. Trimming removed 0 bases from V and 4 bases from J, with 12 bases in between. The length of the CDR3 is 15 residues. The CDR3 nucleotides read TGTGCCAGCAGCCAAGAACAGGGCGTTCGCTATGGCTACACCTTC. This gives the protein CASSQEQGVRYGYTF.

This clone was counted ten times or more. The chain combines TRBV12-3 or TRBV12-4 with TRBJ2-7; D tentatively fits TRBD1 or TRBD2 (5 bases each). CDR3 length equals 13 residues. V dropped 9 bases and J dropped 2 bases, with 14 bases sitting between them. CDR3 DNA: TGTGCCAGTTTACGGGACGGGGCCTACGAGCAGTACTTC. This translates into CASLRDGAYEQYF.

This clone was seen ten or more times. The V call is TRBV5-5, the J call TRBJ2-7, with a possible D match to TRBD1 (6 bases). This CDR3 is 15 amino acids long. Germline V CDR1 and CDR2: SGHKS, YYEKEE (reference sequence). The V end lost 0 bases, the J end lost 3 bases, and 13 bases lay between the germline ends. The CDR3 here is CASSLVYGTNYEQYF. CDR3 bases: TGTGCCAGCAGCTTGGTGTACGGGACAAACTACGAGCAGTACTTC.

This clone has ten or more counts. The chain recombines TRBV19 with TRBJ2-1, with D hard to call. The germline CDR1 and CDR2 sequences are LNHDA and SQIVND (reference sequence). The CDR3 contains 12 residues. V lost 8 bases to trimming and J lost 6 bases, with 11 bases between them. The CDR3 region has the DNA TGTGCCAGTTCTGACACCTTCAATGAGCAGTTCTTC. Its translation: CASSDTFNEQFF.

V and J are TRBV12-3 or TRBV12-4 and TRBJ2-1; TRBD2 agrees at 7 bases. V lost 3 bases, J lost 10 bases, and 12 bases stayed unmatched. The CDR3 spans 15 residues. The chain's CDR3 is CASSFVGRSYGEQFF. The CDR3 DNA sequence: TGTGCCAGCAGTTTCGTCGGGAGGTCCTACGGCGAGCAGTTCTTC.

This clone was seen ten or more times. The V call is TRBV5-1, the J call TRBJ2-7, with a possible D match to TRBD2 (6 bases). This CDR3 has 16 amino acids. Germline values: CDR1 SGHRS, CDR2 YFSETQ. V gave up 0 bases and J gave up 0 bases, with 13 bases separating them. The CDR3 sequence: CASSLVSSAYSYEQYF. The CDR3 region has the DNA TGCGCCAGCAGCTTGGTGTCTAGCGCGTACTCCTACGAGCAGTACTTC.

This clone has ten or more counts. The chain joins TRBV6-1 to TRBJ1-6, with D unclear. CDR1 is MNHNS, CDR2 SASEGT, per germline. This CDR3 has 11 residues. V was trimmed by 2 bases and J by 14 bases, leaving 7 bases between them. CDR3: CASSETGALHF. Written as DNA, the CDR3 is TGTGCCAGCAGTGAAACCGGGGCCCTCCACTTT.

This clone occurred many times. The chain uses TRBV19 and TRBJ2-7; TRBD1 agrees at 8 bases. Trimming cost V 5 bases and J 2 bases; bases outside gene matches: 5. Per the germline V gene, CDR1 is LNHDA and CDR2 is SQIVND (reference sequence). The CDR3 spans 14 residues. The CDR3, as DNA: TGTGCCAGTAGTGCTGGGACAGGAGCCTACGAGCAGTACTTC. Its translation is CASSAGTGAYEQYF.

Ten or more counts support this clone. Since a much larger clone is just one base distant, this may be a read error. The chain combines TRBV12-3 or TRBV12-4 with TRBJ1-3; D is undetermined. The length of the CDR3 is 12 residues. CDR3 sequence (DNA): TGTGCCAGCAGGTCCGGGCTAAACACCGTATATTTT. Translated: CASRSGLNTVYF.

This clone has a count of ten or more. This chain links TRBV5-1 with TRBJ2-3, with D perhaps matching TRBD1 or TRBD2 (5 bases each). The CDR3 consists of 17 residues. Germline lookup yields CDR1 SGHRS and CDR2 YFSETQ. Between the trimmed V and J ends, which lost 2 bases and 0 bases, there was a span of 16 bases. The CDR3 nucleotides read TGCGCCAGCAGCTTCCCGAGAGGGGTCACTAGCACAGATACGCAGTATTTT. Translated, it gives CASSFPRGVTSTDTQYF.

This clone was detected ten times or more. The chain employs TRBV29-1 and TRBJ1-3; D unresolved. The ends were cut back, 6 bases at V and 3 bases at J, with 6 bases in the middle. The CDR3 covers 11 residues. Germline CDR1 and CDR2: SQVTM and ANQGSEA. DNA of the CDR3: TGCAGCGTCCCTGATGGAAACACCATATATTTT. Protein: CSVPDGNTIYF.

Ten or more counts support this clone. The V call is TRBV4-2, the J call TRBJ2-3; 7 bases fit TRBD2. The CDR3 has 15 amino acids. CDR1 is LGHNA and CDR2 is YNFKEQ in the germline V gene. V shed 1 base and J 5 bases; nucleotides not matched to a gene: 6. The CDR3: CASSQGGGEVDTQYF. The CDR3 DNA reads TGTGCCAGCAGCCAAGGGGGGGGAGAGGTAGATACGCAGTATTTT.

This clone was seen repeatedly, ten times or more. The J gene is TRBJ2-7, the V gene TRBV19; D gene uncertain. V shed 5 bases and J shed 8 bases, with 16 bases lying between them. The CDR3 is 13 residues long. CDR1 LNHDA and CDR2 SQIVND come from the germline V gene (reference sequence). In DNA, the CDR3 is TGTGCCAGTAGTCCCCGGCTAGACGTTAAGCAGTACTTC. Translating gives CASSPRLDVKQYF.

The rearrangement joins TRBV28 to TRBJ2-5, with D possibly TRBD1 on 6 matching bases. V lost 3 bases, J lost 4 bases, and 18 bases lay in between. CDR1 and CDR2 (germline): MDHEN, SYDVKM. The CDR3 covers 16 residues. CDR3 DNA: TGTGCCAGCAGTTTCTCCCCGCTGGTACAGGGAGAGACCCAGTACTTC. Translated, it gives CASSFSPLVQGETQYF. The variable domain in full, with the rest retrieved from reference TRBV28 and TRBJ2-5, is DVKVTQSSRYLVKRTGEKVFLECVQDMDHENMFWYRQDPGLGLRLIYFSYDVKMKEKGDIPEGYSVSREKKERFSLILESASTNQTSMYLCASSFSPLVQGETQYFGPGTRLLVL.

This clone was seen ten or more times. This sequence joins TRBV28 and TRBJ2-1; 8 bases match TRBD1. The CDR3 is 16 residues long. CDR1 is MDHEN, CDR2 SYDVKM, per germline. V lost 4 bases and J lost 2; bases outside the gene matches: 7. CDR3 in DNA: TGTGCCAGCAGTTCCAACCGACAGGGGACCTACAATGAGCAGTTCTTC. This codes for CASSSNRQGTYNEQFF. The full variable domain, with the rest looked up from reference TRBV28 and TRBJ2-1, is DVKVTQSSRYLVKRTGEKVFLECVQDMDHENMFWYRQDPGLGLRLIYFSYDVKMKEKGDIPEGYSVSREKKERFSLILESASTNQTSMYLCASSSNRQGTYNEQFFGPGTRLTVL.

This clone was seen ten or more times. The chain joins TRBV20-1 to TRBJ2-3; 11 nucleotides agree with TRBD2. V lost 6 bases, J lost 3 bases, and 14 bases stayed unmatched. CDR1 is DFQATT and CDR2 is SNEGSKA in the germline V gene (reference sequence). The CDR3 covers 17 residues. CDR3 residues: CSAFLGTSGGGTDTQYF. In DNA form, the CDR3 reads TGCAGTGCCTTTCTCGGGACTAGCGGAGGAGGGACAGATACGCAGTATTTT.

The chain carries TRBV20-1 and TRBJ2-2; 12 nucleotides match TRBD2. Looked up from germline, CDR1 is DFQATT and CDR2 is SNEGSKA (reference sequence). The CDR3 has 15 residues. V was clipped by 4 bases and J by 4 bases; unmatched bases: 4. The CDR3 reads CSATPGLAGTGELFF. CDR3 bases: TGCAGTGCTACCCCGGGACTAGCGGGCACCGGGGAGCTGTTTTTT.

This clone was seen ten or more times. The junction departs from germline at one end; a sequencing error may be responsible. The chain uses TRBV12-3 or TRBV12-4 and TRBJ1-2; perhaps TRBD1 as D (6 bases). CDR3 length: 12 residues. CDR3 nucleotides: TGTGCCAGCACTTTAGGGGGATTTGGCTACACCTTC. Translating it yields CASTLGGFGYTF.

This clone appeared many times. This rearrangement joins TRBV5-1 to TRBJ2-2; 8 bases line up with TRBD1. This CDR3 spans 15 amino acids. Trimming removed 3 bases from V and 4 bases from J; junction bases left unmatched: 5. Germline CDR1 is SGHRS and CDR2 is YFSETQ. The DNA of the CDR3 is TGCGCCAGCAGCTGGAGGGACAGGAGCACCGGGGAGCTGTTTTTT. Translation: CASSWRDRSTGELFF.

J is TRBJ2-7 and V is TRBV20-1, with 7 bases fitting TRBD1. The length of the CDR3 is 14 residues. The junction had 11 bases not matched to a gene; V was cut back by 2 bases and J by 7 bases. Looked up from germline, CDR1 is DFQATT and CDR2 is SNEGSKA (reference sequence). In nucleotides, the CDR3 is TGCAGTGCTAGAAAGACAGGGTGGTGGGGGGAGCAGTACTTC. Translation gives CSARKTGWWGEQYF.

This clone was seen many times. This rearrangement joins TRBV27 to TRBJ2-2; tentatively, D is TRBD1 (5 bases). V was clipped by 6 bases and J by 0 bases, with 11 bases between them. The length of the CDR3 is 15 residues. Germline CDR1 MNHEY, CDR2 SMNVEV (reference sequence). This CDR3 is CASRGGAANTGELFF. CDR3 DNA sequence: TGTGCCAGCAGGGGTGGGGCTGCGAACACCGGGGAGCTGTTTTTT.